Reported below is one T cell receptor (beta chain). What it binds is not known. V shed 3 bases, J shed 4 bases, and the junction held 9 bases outside the gene matches. CDR3 size: 15 residues. Germline CDR1 reads SGHRS; CDR2 reads YFSETQ. The repertoire was sequenced with immunoSEQ multiplex PCR; TCRdb's copy has only in-frame clones and lacks some. The profile covers 5,000 to 5,500 clones, with nearly 90% appearing a single time and 5.8% taken by the ten largest. The normal lung sample lay at least 3 cm, and maximally far, from the tumour. The data stem from a study of immune cell composition in non-small cell lung cancer. Across the study: Tumours were mainly lung adenocarcinoma or squamous cell carcinoma. Points from the study as a whole: No significant correlation existed between pack-years smoked and tumour clonality. Dominant in vivo tumour-associated clones were not shown to share tumour-reactive sequences.

The source of this sequence is a human donor with non-small cell lung cancer. Some clones in this sample may be carry-over from other donors' samples. Sequences were obtained from non-adjacent lung tissue. The J gene is TRBJ1-1, the V gene TRBV5-1; 7 positions agree with TRBD1. Here the CDR3 DNA reads TGCGCCAGCAGCTCTAACGCAGGGGGTACCACTGAAGCTTTCTTT. Translation gives CASSSNAGGTTEAFF.